This is a list of T cell receptor beta chains from one sample in a study of blood T cell repertoires in COVID-19. Measured with immunoSEQ multiplex PCR; TCRdb has only the in-frame clones, and not every one. The data show about 99,000 clones, approximately 90% seen once. Material for sequencing was peripheral blood. The receptors were sampled from a woman older than 75 in a cohort sampled during active COVID-19. Each CDR3 is given with its conserved first and last residue. The D gene is left open where the match is weak. Clone size appears in some rows only: once, few, many, or a class for an expanded clone.

>TRBV5-1|NA|TRBJ2-7|NA
CASSRISRVSTYEQYF
TGCGCCAGCAGCCGTATAAGCCGGGTCTCCACCTACGAGCAGTACTTC
>TRBV19|NA|TRBJ2-5|NA
CASSTTRRWQETQYF
TGTGCCAGTAGTACAACTAGAAGATGGCAAGAGACCCAGTACTTC
>TRBV5-1|NA|TRBJ2-7|TRBD2
CASSAIGTSGRAGQYF
TGCGCCAGCAGCGCGATCGGGACTAGCGGGAGGGCCGGGCAGTACTTC
>TRBV24-1|NA|TRBJ2-1|TRBD2
CATSDRSLAGVGNEQFF
TGTGCCACCAGTGATAGGTCCCTAGCGGGAGTTGGAAATGAGCAGTTCTTC
>TRBV28|once|TRBJ1-3|NA
CASSSTGLRNTIYF
TGTGCCAGCAGTTCCACAGGGTTGAGAAACACCATATATTTT
>TRBV30|NA|TRBJ1-2|NA
CAWSRDTLVRGYGYTF
TGTGCCTGGAGCCGGGACACCTTAGTTCGGGGCTATGGCTACACCTTC
>TRBV20-1|NA|TRBJ2-7|TRBD1
CSASQTGRQYF
TGCAGTGCTAGCCAGACAGGGCGGCAGTACTTC
>TRBV6-5|NA|TRBJ1-1|NA
CASSYEAGNTEAFF
TGTGCCAGCAGTTACGAAGCAGGGAACACTGAAGCTTTCTTT
>TRBV9|NA|TRBJ2-5|NA
CASSVSGQETQYF
TGTGCCAGCAGCGTATCGGGACAAGAGACCCAGTACTTC
>TRBV30|NA|TRBJ2-3|TRBD1
CAWGVGQGGTDTQYF
TGTGCCTGGGGGGTCGGACAGGGTGGCACAGATACGCAGTATTTT
>TRBV3-1/TRBV3-2|NA|TRBJ1-2|NA
CASSQGRGNYGYTF
TGTGCCAGCAGCCAAGGGCGGGGGAACTATGGCTACACCTTC
>TRBV5-1|NA|TRBJ2-5|TRBD2
CASSSLAGGPETQYF
TGCGCCAGCAGCTCCTTAGCGGGAGGGCCGGAGACCCAGTACTTC
>TRBV2|once|TRBJ1-5|NA
CASSDRVHNQPQHF
TGTGCCAGCAGTGACAGGGTCCATAATCAGCCCCAGCATTTT
>TRBV6-1|NA|TRBJ2-1|NA
CASSANIRRDIYNEQFF
TGTGCCAGCAGTGCGAATATAAGACGGGACATTTACAATGAGCAGTTCTTC
>TRBV14|once|TRBJ2-5|TRBD1
CASSPRQGSETQYF
TGTGCCAGCAGCCCCCGACAGGGATCGGAGACCCAGTACTTC
>TRBV3-1/TRBV3-2|NA|TRBJ1-3|NA
CASSPSTGNSGNTIYF
TGTGCCAGCAGCCCTAGTACAGGAAACTCTGGAAACACCATATATTTT
>TRBV2|NA|TRBJ2-5|TRBD2
CARGSGIGETQYF
TGTGCCAGGGGTAGCGGGATTGGGGAGACCCAGTACTTC
>TRBV19|once|TRBJ2-3|TRBD2
CASSYRPLFTSGNTQYF
TGTGCCAGTAGTTACAGGCCGTTATTTACTAGCGGGAATACGCAGTATTTT
>TRBV5-1|once|TRBJ2-1|TRBD2
CASSLGTSTLGEQFF
TGCGCCAGCAGCTTGGGGACTAGCACCTTGGGTGAGCAGTTCTTC
>TRBV19|NA|TRBJ2-3|TRBD2
CASRTQLAGVTDTQYF
TGTGCCAGTAGGACGCAACTAGCGGGGGTTACAGATACGCAGTATTTT
>TRBV14|NA|TRBJ2-1|NA
CASSQDRDSRFF
TGTGCCAGCAGCCAAGATCGGGACTCACGGTTCTTC
>TRBV5-1|NA|TRBJ2-1|TRBD2
CASSKALAGVYNEQFF
TGCGCCAGCAGCAAGGCACTAGCGGGGGTCTACAATGAGCAGTTCTTC
>TRBV6-6|NA|TRBJ2-1|TRBD2
CASSFRTSGHNEQFF
TGTGCCAGCAGTTTCCGGACTAGCGGACACAATGAGCAGTTCTTC
>TRBV29-1|NA|TRBJ2-7|TRBD1
CSVGTGGFLGEQYF
TGCAGCGTCGGGACAGGGGGATTTTTGGGTGAGCAGTACTTC
>TRBV4-1|NA|TRBJ2-3|NA
CASSQEGPSVGTDTQYF
TGCGCCAGCAGCCAAGAAGGGCCTAGCGTTGGAACAGATACGCAGTATTTT
>TRBV18|NA|TRBJ2-3|TRBD1
CASSRQGGSTDTQYF
TGTGCCAGCTCACGACAGGGCGGAAGCACAGATACGCAGTATTTT